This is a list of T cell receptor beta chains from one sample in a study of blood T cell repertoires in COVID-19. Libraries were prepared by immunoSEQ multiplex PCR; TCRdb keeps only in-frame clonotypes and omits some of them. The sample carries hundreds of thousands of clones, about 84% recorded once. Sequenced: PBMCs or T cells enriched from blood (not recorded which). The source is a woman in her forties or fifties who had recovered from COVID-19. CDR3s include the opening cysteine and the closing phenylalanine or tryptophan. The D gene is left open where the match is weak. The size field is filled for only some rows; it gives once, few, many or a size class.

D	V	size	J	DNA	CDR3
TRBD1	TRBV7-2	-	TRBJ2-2	TGTGCCTTACGACCGACAGGGTCGGCCACCGGGGAGCTGTTTTTT	CALRPTGSATGELFF
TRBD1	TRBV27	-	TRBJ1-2	TGTGCCAGCAGTCCCTCGACAGGGGAAGCTAACTATGGCTACACCTTC	CASSPSTGEANYGYTF
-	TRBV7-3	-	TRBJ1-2	TGTGCCAGCAGCTTAGACGTCGGCAGAGGTGGCTACACCTTC	CASSLDVGRGGYTF
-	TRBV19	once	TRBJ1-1	TGTGCATCAGTATCCTCCCCTGAAGCTTTCTTT	CASVSSPEAFF
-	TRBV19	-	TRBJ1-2	TGTGCCAGTAGTATAGACAGGTCGACCTATGGCTACACCTTC	CASSIDRSTYGYTF
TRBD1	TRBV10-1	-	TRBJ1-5	TGCGCCAGCAGTGTGACGGGGACAGGTAACAATCAGCCCCAGCATTTT	CASSVTGTGNNQPQHF
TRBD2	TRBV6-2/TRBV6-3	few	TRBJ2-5	TGTGCCAGCAGCGAAGCGGGGGAGACAGAGACCCAGTACTTC	CASSEAGETETQYF
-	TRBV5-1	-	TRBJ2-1	TGCGCCAGCAGCTTGGAGCTAGCAACCAACAATGAGCAGTTCTTC	CASSLELATNNEQFF
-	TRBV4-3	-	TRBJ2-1	TGCGCCAGCAGCCACCCCGGGTTTTACAATGAGCAGTTCTTC	CASSHPGFYNEQFF
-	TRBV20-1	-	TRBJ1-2	TGCAGTGCTCGCGGGGCACTGGGCTACACCTTC	CSARGALGYTF
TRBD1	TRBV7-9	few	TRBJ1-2	TGTGCCAGCAGCTTAGCTGGCAGGGGGCCGGAGGGCTACACCTTC	CASSLAGRGPEGYTF
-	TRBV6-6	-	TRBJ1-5	TGTGCCAGCGACGCCAGGGGCAGCAATAGCAATCAGCCCCAGCATTTT	CASDARGSNSNQPQHF
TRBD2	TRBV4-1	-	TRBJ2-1	TGCGCCAGCAGCCAACGTTCTTTTTACAGCGGGGGGATCAATGAGCAGTTCTTC	CASSQRSFYSGGINEQFF
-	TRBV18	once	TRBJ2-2	TGTGCCAGCTCACCGAACCCCGGGACTTTGAACACCGGGGAGCTGTTTTTT	CASSPNPGTLNTGELFF
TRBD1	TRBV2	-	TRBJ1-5	TGTGCCAGCAGTATGACAGGGGGCAATCAGCCCCAGCATTTT	CASSMTGGNQPQHF
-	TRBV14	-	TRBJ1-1	TGTGCCAGCAGCCCACAGGGATGGGGCATGAACACTGAAGCTTTCTTT	CASSPQGWGMNTEAFF
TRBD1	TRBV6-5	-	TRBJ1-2	TGTGCCAGCAGTCCGACAGGGGGAGGCAACTATGGCTACACCTTC	CASSPTGGGNYGYTF
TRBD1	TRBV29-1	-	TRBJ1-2	TGCAGCGTTGAAGTGGTACAGGGGACTGGCTACACCTTC	CSVEVVQGTGYTF
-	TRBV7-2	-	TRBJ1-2	TGTGCCAGCAGCCCCGACCCCGGGGAGGGCTACACCTTC	CASSPDPGEGYTF
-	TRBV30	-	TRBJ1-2	TGTGCCTGGAGTGTAGGGGGGGGAACTGGCTACACCTTC	CAWSVGGGTGYTF